This T cell receptor (beta chain) is from a study of cytomegalovirus exposure and HLA in healthy donors. Study-wide context: Earlier, some 180 million T cells were analyzed, and around 100 million unique TCR beta sequences were found among them.

It was with 60 Vbeta and 13 Jbeta primers that the PCR ran. Produced via immunoSEQ multiplex PCR; TCRdb's table is partial and in-frame only. The data show about 170,000 clones, approximately 81% seen once. V was trimmed by 4 bases and J by 4 bases, leaving 6 bases between them. Germline CDR1 is SGHRS and CDR2 is YFSETQ. The CDR3 loop spans 13 amino acids. The source material was PBMCs. The V call is TRBV5-1, the J call TRBJ2-6, with D uncertain. The sequence was collected from a woman aged 18 to 35 in good health and CMV-seronegative. The CDR3 sequence is CASSPAGANVLTF. The DNA of the CDR3 is TGCGCCAGCAGCCCAGCGGGGGCCAACGTCCTGACTTTC.